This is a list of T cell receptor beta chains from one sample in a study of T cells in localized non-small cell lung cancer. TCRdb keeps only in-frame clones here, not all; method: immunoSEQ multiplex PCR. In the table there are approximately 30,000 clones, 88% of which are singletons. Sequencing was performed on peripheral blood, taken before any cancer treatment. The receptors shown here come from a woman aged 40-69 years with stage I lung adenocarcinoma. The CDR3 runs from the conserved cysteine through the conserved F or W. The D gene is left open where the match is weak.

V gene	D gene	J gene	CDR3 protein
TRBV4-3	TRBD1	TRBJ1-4	CASSRRTGGGEKLFF
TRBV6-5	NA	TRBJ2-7	CASTQQRSAREQYF
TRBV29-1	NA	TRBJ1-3	CSVELSGNTIYF
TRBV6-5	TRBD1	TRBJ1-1	CASRTRRQGRTEAFF
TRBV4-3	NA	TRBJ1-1	CASSRSTARTSNTEAFF
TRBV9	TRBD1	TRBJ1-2	CASSGSTGVVLNYGYTF
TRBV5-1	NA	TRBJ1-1	CASNSGRLSRGAFF
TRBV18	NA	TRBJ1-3	CASSPPEAGGNTIYF
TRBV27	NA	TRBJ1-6	CASRGGQSSYNSPLHF
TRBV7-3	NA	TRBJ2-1	CASSSGPFPNEQFF
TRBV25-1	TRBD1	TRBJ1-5	CASSASGGTGGKNQPQHF
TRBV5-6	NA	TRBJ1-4	CASSFGGGEKLFF
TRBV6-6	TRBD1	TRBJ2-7	CASRRDRQGEQYF
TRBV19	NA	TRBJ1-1	CASSILGLNTEAFF
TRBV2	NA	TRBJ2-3	CASTRSTDTQYF
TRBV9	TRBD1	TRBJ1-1	CASSPRDRGSTEAFF
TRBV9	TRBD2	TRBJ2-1	CASSGGYGTGGRYEQFF